Sequencing of this TCR beta chain was carried out in a study of metastatic and nonmetastatic thyroid tumors. Original processing notes: Clinicopathological groups differed in CDR3, with these differences serving to build a distant-metastasis classifier for papillary thyroid cancer. TCRdb re-called the PCR reads through MiXCR. The V and J calls here are based on TCRdb, not the publication. Among some 14,000 clones listed, 20% to 30% were seen once. No patient had received any treatment before thyroid surgery. The clonotype comes from a female donor with papillary thyroid cancer or a benign thyroid nodule (not recorded which). Some clones in this sample may be carry-over from other donors' samples. Sequenced material: tumor tissue.

The CDR3: CASHTPGTSGRVQYF. The CDR3 DNA reads as TGTGCCAGTCATACCCCCGGGACTAGCGGGAGAGTGCAGTACTTC. This chain connects TRBV6-1 to TRBJ2-7; TRBD2 matches 14 bases. The germline V gene encodes CDR1 MNHNS and CDR2 SASEGT. V gave up 9 bases and J gave up 9 bases; unmatched junction bases: 13. The CDR3 extends over 15 amino acids.